This passage covers 5 T cell receptor beta chains from one sample sequenced in a study of blood T cell repertoires in COVID-19. The protocol was immunoSEQ multiplex PCR, while the TCRdb copy is restricted to in-frame clones and leaves out a portion. The sample lists 300,000 to 400,000 clones, around 87% occurring once. The source material was peripheral blood. The source of these receptors is a woman aged 60-75 years with COVID-19, enrolled during active disease.

The chain links TRBV12-3 or TRBV12-4 to TRBJ2-7; D may be TRBD1 (5 bases). V was shortened by 5 bases and J by 0 bases, with 8 bases between the two germline ends. The CDR3 totals 13 residues. The CDR3: CASSLRVSYEQYF. Written as DNA, the CDR3 is TGTGCCAGCAGTCTCAGGGTCTCCTACGAGCAGTACTTC.

The chain is built from TRBV2 and TRBJ2-3; 12 bases align to TRBD2. CDR1 SNHLY and CDR2 FYNNEI come from the germline V gene. The CDR3 consists of 16 residues. V shed 5 bases, J shed 3 bases, and the junction held 6 bases outside the gene matches. CDR3 nucleotide sequence: TGTGCCAGCAGTCCGACTAGCGGGGGCTCTACAGATACGCAGTATTTT. Its protein product is CASSPTSGGSTDTQYF.

With regard to this clone: This sample also contains other DNA sequences that code for the same CDR3. The J gene is TRBJ1-1, the V gene TRBV7-3, with a tentative D call TRBD1 (5 bases). The CDR3 totals 13 residues. The germline V gene has CDR1 SGHTA and CDR2 FQGTGA. V was shortened by 2 bases and J by 5 bases, with 9 bases between the two germline ends. CDR3: CASSLDRGTEAFF. The CDR3, as DNA: TGTGCCAGCAGCTTAGATCGGGGGACTGAAGCTTTCTTT.

The chain combines TRBV7-2 with TRBJ2-7; 9 bases are shared with TRBD1. The CDR3 is made up of 16 amino acids. Unmatched junction bases numbered 6, after V lost 3 bases and J lost 0 bases. Germline CDR1 and CDR2: SGHTA and FQGNSA. CDR3 region: CASSFQPGQGSYEQYF. The DNA of the CDR3 is TGTGCCAGCAGCTTCCAACCGGGACAGGGCTCCTACGAGCAGTACTTC.

This chain uses TRBV2 with TRBJ1-5; 9 nucleotides align to TRBD1. Unmatched junction bases numbered 9, after V lost 8 bases and J lost 7 bases. Germline loops: CDR1 SNHLY, CDR2 FYNNEI. The CDR3 loop spans 14 amino acids. The CDR3 DNA reads as TGTGCCAGCCACGGGACAGGGAAGTACCAGCCCCAGCATTTT. It is translated as CASHGTGKYQPQHF. Looking up the rest from reference TRBV2 and TRBJ1-5 gives the full variable domain: EPEVTQTPSHQVTQMGQEVILRCVPISNHLYFYWYRQILGQKVEFLVSFYNNEISEKSEIFDDQFSVERPDGSNFTLKIRSTKLEDSAMYFCASHGTGKYQPQHFGDGTRLSIL.